This TCR beta chain appears in the sequencing data of a study of blood T cell repertoires in COVID-19. Study context: COVID-19 samples collected from the United States, Italy and Spain covered acute and convalescent phases. PBMCs, B-cell-depleted T cells, or T cells provided the cDNA or gDNA that made up the material.

In the authors' workflow: The authors estimated nucleated cell counts from reference gene primer amplification. The assay was immunoSEQ multiplex PCR, and TCRdb's table has in-frame clones only and misses some. V and J calls and clone size are as listed in that table; D and trimming were resolved from the DNA. The profile shows some 280,000 clones, around 91% of them singletons. CDR3 length equals 12 residues. Germline lookup yields CDR1 SGHTA and CDR2 FQGNSA. The V and J ends lost 6 bases and 0 bases respectively, with 6 bases between them. The V gene is TRBV7-2, the J gene TRBJ2-7; D gene unclear. The receptor's source is a woman between 55 and 75 years old with acute or convalescent COVID-19. The sequenced sample was peripheral blood. DNA of the CDR3: TGTGCCAGCAGTTTCAGCTCCTACGAGCAGTACTTC. Encoded protein: CASSFSSYEQYF.